Below, 17 T cell receptor beta chains from the same sample are listed, as sequenced in a study of siplizumab effects on memory and regulatory T cells. TCRdb's copy holds only in-frame clones and misses some; the assay was immunoSEQ multiplex PCR. The top ten hold approximately 0.17% of the sample, which has about 120,000 clones, 80% to 95% seen once. Specimen: non-Treg CD4+ T cells sorted from blood. The receptors were sampled from a human donor in good health.

The chain is built from TRBV10-3 and TRBJ1-1; maybe TRBD1 (6 bases). V shed 8 bases and J shed 2 bases, with 12 bases lying between them. The CDR3 extends over 13 amino acids. Germline-derived CDR1 and CDR2 are ENHRY and SYGVKD. The CDR3 sequence is CAIGLDSNTEAFF. The DNA of the CDR3 is TGTGCCATCGGGTTGGACAGCAACACTGAAGCTTTCTTT.

The chain has TRBV12-5 and TRBJ1-1; the D gene is possibly TRBD1 (5 bases). The CDR3 is 14 amino acids. Germline CDR1 LGHNT, CDR2 FRNRAP. Trimming took off 6 bases at V and 10 bases at J, with 21 bases between the two ends. CDR3 in amino acids: CASGSTPALTGAFF. The DNA of the CDR3 is TGTGCTAGTGGCTCAACACCAGCCCTTACAGGAGCTTTCTTT.

The V call is TRBV4-1, the J call TRBJ2-3; D possibly matches TRBD1 or TRBD2 (5 bases each). This CDR3 has 17 amino acids. V was cut by 1 base and J by 2 bases, with 16 bases left in between. CDR1 and CDR2 from the germline V gene are MGHRA and YSYEKL. The CDR3 DNA follows: TGCGCCAGCAGCCAAGCTCGAAGGGACCGAATCACAGATACGCAGTATTTT. Its protein is CASSQARRDRITDTQYF.

This chain joins TRBV7-6 and TRBJ2-5; weak D call: TRBD1 (5 bases). Per the germline V gene, CDR1 is SGHVS and CDR2 is FNYEAQ. This CDR3 region has 14 residues. V lost 5 bases, J lost 4 bases, and 14 bases lay in between. The CDR3, as DNA: TGTGCCAGCAGCCTGGGCACTACAGGAGAGACCCAGTACTTC. This sequence encodes CASSLGTTGETQYF.

The chain recombines TRBV10-3 with TRBJ2-3; D is perhaps TRBD1 (6 bases). The CDR3 runs to 15 residues. Germline CDR1 reads ENHRY; CDR2 reads SYGVKD. Between the trimmed V and J ends, which lost 10 bases and 2 bases, there was a span of 19 bases. The CDR3 nucleotides are TGTGCCACCATGGACAGCCGCTTTAACACAGATACGCAGTATTTT. This encodes CATMDSRFNTDTQYF.

The chain employs TRBV15 and TRBJ2-1, with TRBD2 matching over 14 bases. Germline values: CDR1 LNHNV, CDR2 YYDKDF (reference sequence). Trimming removed 3 bases from V and 6 bases from J; junction bases left unmatched: 1. The CDR3 sequence is 15 residues long. This chain's CDR3 is CATSRGTSGGNEQFF. In DNA form, the CDR3 reads TGTGCCACCAGCAGGGGGACTAGCGGGGGCAATGAGCAGTTCTTC.

The rearrangement links TRBV4-2 to TRBJ1-1; TRBD1 matches 10 bases. The CDR3 has 15 amino acids. V gave up 5 bases and J gave up 6 bases; unmatched junction bases: 9. Germline values: CDR1 LGHNA, CDR2 YNFKEQ. CDR3 in DNA: TGTGCCAGCAGCTCCGCCGGGACAGGGGCCCCTGAAGCTTTCTTT. This gives the protein CASSSAGTGAPEAFF.

The V call is TRBV7-8, the J call TRBJ2-6; 7 bases map to TRBD1. The germline gives CDR1 SGHVS, CDR2 FQNEAQ. This CDR3 is built from 14 residues. J was trimmed by 10 bases and V by 4 bases; bases with no gene match: 7. CDR3 sequence reads: CASSSPGTENVLTF. For the CDR3, the DNA is TGTGCCAGCAGCTCCCCTGGGACAGAAAACGTCCTGACTTTC.

This rearrangement joins TRBV7-9 to TRBJ1-2; D not resolved. There are 13 residues in the CDR3. Germline CDR1 SEHNR, CDR2 FQNEAQ (reference sequence). V was trimmed by 1 base and J by 4 bases, leaving 7 bases between them. The CDR3 DNA reads TGTGCCAGCAGCTTAGATTCTACCTATGGCTACACCTTC. Amino acid sequence: CASSLDSTYGYTF.

This clone has ten or more counts. V gene TRBV19 combines with J gene TRBJ1-5, with 8 positions matching TRBD1. Germline V gives CDR1 LNHDA, CDR2 SQIVND (reference sequence). Unmatched junction bases numbered 5, after V lost 4 bases and J lost 6 bases. The CDR3 has 14 amino acids. CDR3: CASSSQTGGQPQHF. As DNA, the CDR3 is TGTGCCAGTAGTAGCCAAACAGGGGGTCAGCCCCAGCATTTT.

V and J are TRBV2 and TRBJ1-5; 8 bases align to TRBD1. The CDR3 contains 15 residues. V shed 10 bases, J shed 2 bases, and the junction held 10 bases outside the gene matches. The V gene's germline CDR1 is SNHLY and CDR2 FYNNEI. Here the CDR3 reads CATSKGQGGNQPQHF. Here the CDR3 DNA reads TGTGCCACCTCTAAAGGACAGGGTGGCAATCAGCCCCAGCATTTT.

The chain joins TRBV9 to TRBJ2-1; D might be TRBD1 or TRBD2, each matching 6 bases. This CDR3 has 15 amino acids. Per the germline V gene, CDR1 is SGDLS and CDR2 is YYNGEE. V lost 3 bases to trimming and J lost 4 bases, with 14 bases between them. This CDR3 is CASSAGGGAYNEQFF. As DNA, the CDR3 is TGTGCCAGCAGCGCTGGGGGCGGGGCATACAATGAGCAGTTCTTC.

V usage is TRBV2 and J usage is TRBJ1-5; TRBD1 might be the D (6 bases). The CDR3 contains 16 residues. V was cut by 4 bases and J by 8 bases, with 21 bases left in between. Per the germline V gene, CDR1 is SNHLY and CDR2 is FYNNEI. This CDR3 reads CASSGGRGGLKEPQHF. As DNA, the CDR3 is TGTGCCAGCAGTGGGGGTAGGGGGGGGCTCAAGGAGCCCCAGCATTTT.

The rearrangement uses TRBV19 and TRBJ1-4, with 7 bases that match TRBD1. CDR1 LNHDA and CDR2 SQIVND come from the germline V gene (reference sequence). Trimming took 7 bases from V and 3 from J; bases not matched to a gene: 2. The CDR3 has 13 residues. The CDR3 loop reads CASKDRPNEKLFF. The CDR3 DNA is TGTGCCAGTAAGGACAGGCCTAATGAAAAACTGTTTTTT.

This clone was picked up one time. The V gene is TRBV5-1, the J gene TRBJ1-4; TRBD1 aligns across 7 bases. The germline V gene encodes CDR1 SGHRS and CDR2 YFSETQ. The CDR3 extends over 14 amino acids. V trimming: 1 base; J trimming: 4 bases; junction bases outside the gene matches: 1. The CDR3 nucleotides read TGCGCCAGCAGCTTGACAGGGGTTAATGAAAAACTGTTTTTT. This sequence encodes CASSLTGVNEKLFF. Full variable domain (outside the CDR3, taken from reference TRBV5-1 and TRBJ1-4): KAGVTQTPRYLIKTRGQQVTLSCSPISGHRSVSWYQQTPGQGLQFLFEYFSETQRNKGNFPGRFSGRQFSNSRSEMNVSTLELGDSALYLCASSLTGVNEKLFFGSGTQLSVL.

The CDR3 loop is CASSPAADRGHEQYF. The CDR3 region has the DNA TGTGCCAGCAGTCCCGCCGCGGACAGGGGCCACGAGCAGTACTTC. The rearrangement links TRBV25-1 to TRBJ2-7; TRBD1 matches 9 bases. The CDR3 is 15 residues long. The germline V gene has CDR1 MGHDK and CDR2 SYGVNS. Trimming at V came to 5 bases and at J to 5 bases, leaving 10 bases not matched to a gene.

The V gene is TRBV7-2, the J gene TRBJ2-1, with D perhaps matching TRBD1 (5 bases). V dropped 1 base and J dropped 2 bases, with 12 bases sitting between them. The CDR3 length is 16 residues. Germline lookup yields CDR1 SGHTA and CDR2 FQGNSA. The CDR3 DNA reads TGTGCCAGCAGCTTAGTCCCAGGGTTAACCTACAATGAGCAGTTCTTC. It translates to CASSLVPGLTYNEQFF.